The clone carrying this TCR beta chain was counted only a few times. Its antigen is still unknown. CDR3 size: 14 residues. The germline V gene encodes CDR1 MNHEY and CDR2 SMNVEV (reference sequence). The V gene end was trimmed by 6 bases and the J gene end by 8 bases; junction bases not matched to a gene: 7. The sample comes from a study of long-term antiretroviral therapy in people with HIV. Study at large: The earliest samples came from an era when ART typically awaited falling CD4 counts. Findings and caveats of the study: Clones with expansion before ART led the repertoire at all time points.

immunoSEQ v3.0 was run at survey level. Sequencing aimed at roughly 40,000-55,000 T-cell genomes per sample. Here immunoSEQ multiplex PCR was the method, and the copy in TCRdb shows in-frame clones only, minus some. The sample has 30,000 or so clones; 88% are singletons. Participants with HIV, all of them, were treated in the United States. This sequence originates from a man over 45 with HIV. The chain links TRBV27 to TRBJ2-2, with 9 bases fitting TRBD2. The sequencing here drew on unsorted PBMCs, taken 5 years before starting antiretroviral therapy. CDR3 DNA: TGTGCCAGCAGGATAGCGGGAGCTGGTGGGGAGCTGTTTTTT. As protein: CASRIAGAGGELFF.